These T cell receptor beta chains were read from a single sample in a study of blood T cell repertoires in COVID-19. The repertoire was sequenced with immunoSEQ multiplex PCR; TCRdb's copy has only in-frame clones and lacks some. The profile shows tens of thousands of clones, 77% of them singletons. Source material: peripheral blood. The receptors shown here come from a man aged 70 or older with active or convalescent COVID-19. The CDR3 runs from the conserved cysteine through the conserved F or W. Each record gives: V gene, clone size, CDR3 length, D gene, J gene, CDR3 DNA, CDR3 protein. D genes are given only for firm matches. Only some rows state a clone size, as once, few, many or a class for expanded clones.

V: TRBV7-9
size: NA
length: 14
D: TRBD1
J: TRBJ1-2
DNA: TGTGCCAGCAGCTTAGGGACAGGCTTTGGGGGCTACACCTTC
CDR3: CASSLGTGFGGYTF

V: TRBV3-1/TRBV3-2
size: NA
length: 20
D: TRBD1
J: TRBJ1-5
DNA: TGTGCCAGCAGCCCACAATCCTTGGGACAGGGGAGGGATAACAATCAGCCCCAGCATTTT
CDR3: CASSPQSLGQGRDNNQPQHF

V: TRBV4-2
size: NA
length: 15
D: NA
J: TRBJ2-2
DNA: TGTGCCAGCAGCCCGAGTGGGAGCGGGTACGGGGAGCTGTTTTTT
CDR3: CASSPSGSGYGELFF

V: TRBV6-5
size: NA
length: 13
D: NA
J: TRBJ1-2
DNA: TGTGCCAGCAGTCGTGACAGGACCCATGGCTACACCTTC
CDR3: CASSRDRTHGYTF

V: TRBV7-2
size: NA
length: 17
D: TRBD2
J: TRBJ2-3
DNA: TGTGCCAGCAGCTTTGGACTAGCGCTAACTAGCACAGATACGCAGTATTTT
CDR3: CASSFGLALTSTDTQYF

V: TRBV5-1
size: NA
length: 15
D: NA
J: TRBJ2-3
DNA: TGCGCCAGCAGCTTGGATGTGCGAGGCACAGATACGCAGTATTTT
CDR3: CASSLDVRGTDTQYF

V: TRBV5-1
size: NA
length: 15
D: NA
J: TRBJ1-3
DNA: TGCGCCAGCAGCTTGGCCGGAGGGGCTGGAAACACCATATATTTT
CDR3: CASSLAGGAGNTIYF

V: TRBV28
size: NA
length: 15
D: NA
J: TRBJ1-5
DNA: TGTGCCAGCAGTTTATCGGGGTCGGGGATTCAGCCCCAGCATTTT
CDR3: CASSLSGSGIQPQHF

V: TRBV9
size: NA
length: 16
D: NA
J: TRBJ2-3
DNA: TGTGCCAGCAGCGTAGCTGGAAACAGATACACAGATACGCAGTATTTT
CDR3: CASSVAGNRYTDTQYF

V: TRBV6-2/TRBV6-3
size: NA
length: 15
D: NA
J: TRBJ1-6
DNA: TGTGCCAGCAGTTCCGCGGGAGAAAATAATTCACCCCTCCACTTT
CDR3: CASSSAGENNSPLHF

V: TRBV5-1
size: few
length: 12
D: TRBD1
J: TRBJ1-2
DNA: TGCGCCAGCAGCAGGACAGGGGATGGCTACACCTTC
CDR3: CASSRTGDGYTF

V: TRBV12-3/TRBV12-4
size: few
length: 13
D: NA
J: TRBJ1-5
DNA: TGTGCCAGCAGTTTTTCGGGGAATCAGCCCCAGCATTTT
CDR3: CASSFSGNQPQHF

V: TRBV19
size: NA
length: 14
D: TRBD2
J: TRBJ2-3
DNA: TGTGCCAGTAGTACCGGACTAGAATCAGATACGCAGTATTTT
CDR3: CASSTGLESDTQYF

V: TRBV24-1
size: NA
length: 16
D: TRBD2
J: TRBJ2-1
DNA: TGTGCCACCAGTGATATGTCGACTAGCGCCTACAATGAGCAGTTCTTC
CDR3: CATSDMSTSAYNEQFF

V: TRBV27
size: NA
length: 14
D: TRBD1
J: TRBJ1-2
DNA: TGTGCCAGCACCACGGGACAGCTTAACTATGGCTACACCTTC
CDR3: CASTTGQLNYGYTF

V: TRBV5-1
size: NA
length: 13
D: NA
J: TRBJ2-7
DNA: TGCGCCAGCAGCGCAGGACTGACCTACGAGCAGTACTTC
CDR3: CASSAGLTYEQYF

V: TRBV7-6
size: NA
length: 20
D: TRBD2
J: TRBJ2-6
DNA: TGTGCCAGCAGCCCGGCCGGGGGGAGGGGTGGCCTCTCTGGGGCCAACGTCCTGACTTTC
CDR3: CASSPAGGRGGLSGANVLTF

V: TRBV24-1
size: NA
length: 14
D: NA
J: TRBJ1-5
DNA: TGTGCCACCTCCGAGGTGGGTAGCAATCAGCCCCAGCATTTT
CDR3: CATSEVGSNQPQHF

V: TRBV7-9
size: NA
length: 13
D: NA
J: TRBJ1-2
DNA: TGTGCCAGCGTCGGAGCATCTAACTATGGCTACACCTTC
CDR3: CASVGASNYGYTF

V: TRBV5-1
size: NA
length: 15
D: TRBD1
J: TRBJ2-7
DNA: TGCGCCAGCAGCGAAATCGGGACAGGGGTTCGCGAGCAGTACTTC
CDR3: CASSEIGTGVREQYF

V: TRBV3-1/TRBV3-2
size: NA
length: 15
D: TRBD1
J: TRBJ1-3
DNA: TGTGCCAGCAGCCCAGGGGGCTTCACTGGAAACACCATATATTTT
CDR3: CASSPGGFTGNTIYF

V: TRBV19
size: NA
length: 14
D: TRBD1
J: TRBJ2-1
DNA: TGTGCCAGTAGCAACAACCGGGACAGAAATGAGCAGTTCTTC
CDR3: CASSNNRDRNEQFF

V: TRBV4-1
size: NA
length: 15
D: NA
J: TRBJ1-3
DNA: TGCGCCAGCAGCCAACAGGGCCACTCTGGAAACACCATATATTTT
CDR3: CASSQQGHSGNTIYF

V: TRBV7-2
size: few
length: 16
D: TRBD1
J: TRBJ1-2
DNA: TGTGCCAGCAGCTTAGGGACAGGGCTAGCTAACTATGGCTACACCTTC
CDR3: CASSLGTGLANYGYTF

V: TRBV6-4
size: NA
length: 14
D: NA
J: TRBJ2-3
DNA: TGTGCCAGCAGTGACGGGGGGGCAACAGATACGCAGTATTTT
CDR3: CASSDGGATDTQYF

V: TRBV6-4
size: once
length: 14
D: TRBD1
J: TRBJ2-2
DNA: TGTGCCAGCAGACCTGGACAGGGAGCTCGGGAGCTGTTTTTT
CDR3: CASRPGQGARELFF

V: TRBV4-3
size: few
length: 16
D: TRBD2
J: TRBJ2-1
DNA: TGCGCCAGCAGCCAAGGCGGGACTAGGTTCTACAATGAGCAGTTCTTC
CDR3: CASSQGGTRFYNEQFF

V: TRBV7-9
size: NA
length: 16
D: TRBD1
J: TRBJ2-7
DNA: TGTGCCAGCAGCTTAGTCCTAGGACAGGGTATGAACGAGCAGTACTTC
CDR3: CASSLVLGQGMNEQYF

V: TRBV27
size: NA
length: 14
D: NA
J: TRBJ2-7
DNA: TGTGCCAGCAGTTTGAGTTTACTTTCCTACGAGCAGTACTTC
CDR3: CASSLSLLSYEQYF

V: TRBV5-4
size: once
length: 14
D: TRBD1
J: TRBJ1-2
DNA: TGTGCCAGCAGCTTGGTGGGACAGTCCTATGGCTACACCTTC
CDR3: CASSLVGQSYGYTF

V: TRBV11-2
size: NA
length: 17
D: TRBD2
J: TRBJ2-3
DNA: TGTGCCAGCACACCCCCGGGACTAGGGATCACCACAGATACGCAGTATTTT
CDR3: CASTPPGLGITTDTQYF

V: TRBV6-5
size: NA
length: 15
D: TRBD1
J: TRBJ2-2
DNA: TGTGCCAGCAGGCGCACAGGGGTGTACACCGGGGAGCTGTTTTTT
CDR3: CASRRTGVYTGELFF

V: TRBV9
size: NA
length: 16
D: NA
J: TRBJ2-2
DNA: TGTGCCAGCAGCGTAGAGGTTAGCGGAAACACCGGGGAGCTGTTTTTT
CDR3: CASSVEVSGNTGELFF

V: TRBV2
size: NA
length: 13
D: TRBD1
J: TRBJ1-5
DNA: TGTGCCAGCAGTGAAACGCAGGGGGGGCCCCAGCATTTT
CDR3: CASSETQGGPQHF

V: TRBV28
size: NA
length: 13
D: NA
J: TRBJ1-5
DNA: TGTGCCAGCAGTTTAATCCTCAATCAGCCCCAGCATTTT
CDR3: CASSLILNQPQHF

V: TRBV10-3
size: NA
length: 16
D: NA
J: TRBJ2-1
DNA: TGTGCCATCAGCGTCGCGGCGGAACTCTCCTACAATGAGCAGTTCTTC
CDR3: CAISVAAELSYNEQFF

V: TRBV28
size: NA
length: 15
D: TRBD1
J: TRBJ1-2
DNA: TGTGCCAGCAGCTCTGGGGGGACAGGGGCGACCGGCTACACCTTC
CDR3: CASSSGGTGATGYTF

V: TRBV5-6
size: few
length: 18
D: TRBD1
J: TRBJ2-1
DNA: TGTGCCAGCAGCTTGGCCCGTTTCGACAGGGGGTTATACAATGAGCAGTTCTTC
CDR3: CASSLARFDRGLYNEQFF

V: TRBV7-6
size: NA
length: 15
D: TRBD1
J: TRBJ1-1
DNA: TGTGCCAGCAGCCGCGAACAGGGGGCCAACAGTGAAGCTTTCTTT
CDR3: CASSREQGANSEAFF

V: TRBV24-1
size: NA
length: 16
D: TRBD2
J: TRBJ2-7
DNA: TGTGCCACCAGTGACTCGGGACTAGCGGGACACTACGAGCAGTACTTC
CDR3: CATSDSGLAGHYEQYF

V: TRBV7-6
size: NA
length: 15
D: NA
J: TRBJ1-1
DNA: TGTGCCAGCAGCCCCCCTAGGGGGGGAGTCGGTGAAGCTTTCTTT
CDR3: CASSPPRGGVGEAFF

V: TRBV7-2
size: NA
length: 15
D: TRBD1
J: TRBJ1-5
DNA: TGTGCCAGCAGCTTGGACAGGGGAAGCAATCAGCCCCAGCATTTT
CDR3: CASSLDRGSNQPQHF

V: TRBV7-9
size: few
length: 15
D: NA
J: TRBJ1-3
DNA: TGTGCCAGCAGTTATACAGCCTCCTCTGGAAACACCATATATTTT
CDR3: CASSYTASSGNTIYF

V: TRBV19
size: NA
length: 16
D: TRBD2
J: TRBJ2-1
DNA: TGTGCCAGTACCCCCAGGGGGACTAGCGGGACGAATGAGCAGTTCTTC
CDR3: CASTPRGTSGTNEQFF

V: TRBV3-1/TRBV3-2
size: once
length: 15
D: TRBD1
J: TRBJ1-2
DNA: TGTGCCAGCAGCCCAGACGGACAGGGCAGTCGGGGCTACACCTTC
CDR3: CASSPDGQGSRGYTF

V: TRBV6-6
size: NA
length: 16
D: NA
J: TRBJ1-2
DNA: TGTGCCAGCAGTTACGCGTTGGGCGACAGGAGCTATGGCTACACCTTC
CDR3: CASSYALGDRSYGYTF

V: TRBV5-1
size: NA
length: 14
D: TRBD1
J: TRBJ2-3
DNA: TGCGCCAGCAGGGGACAGGGGGCATGGGATACGCAGTATTTT
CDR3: CASRGQGAWDTQYF

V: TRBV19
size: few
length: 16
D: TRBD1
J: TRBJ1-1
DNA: TGTGCCAGTAGTATAGGGCTAGGGGCAGGGGGCACTGAAGCTTTCTTT
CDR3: CASSIGLGAGGTEAFF

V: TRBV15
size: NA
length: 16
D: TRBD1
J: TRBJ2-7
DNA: TGTGCCACCAGCAGCAAAGACAGGGGATCGTCCCACGAGCAGTACTTC
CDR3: CATSSKDRGSSHEQYF

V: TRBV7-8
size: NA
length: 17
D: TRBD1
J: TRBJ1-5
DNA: TGTGCCAGCAGCTTAGTATCCGGACAGGGGGCGAATCAGCCCCAGCATTTT
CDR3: CASSLVSGQGANQPQHF

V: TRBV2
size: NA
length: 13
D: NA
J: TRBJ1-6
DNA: TGTGCCAGCGGAAGACAGGATAATTCACCCCTCCACTTT
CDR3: CASGRQDNSPLHF

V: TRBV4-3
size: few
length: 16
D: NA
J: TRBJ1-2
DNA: TGCGCCAGCAGCCAAACACGCGTCTCGGGTAACTATGGCTACACCTTC
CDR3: CASSQTRVSGNYGYTF

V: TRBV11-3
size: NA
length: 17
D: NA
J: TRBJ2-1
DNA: TGTGCCAGCAGCTTAGTAATAGCTAGAGAGGGCTACAATGAGCAGTTCTTC
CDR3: CASSLVIAREGYNEQFF

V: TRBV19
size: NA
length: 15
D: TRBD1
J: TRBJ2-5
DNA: TGTGCCAGTAGCATGGGGGACAGGGTCCAAGAGACCCAGTACTTC
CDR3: CASSMGDRVQETQYF

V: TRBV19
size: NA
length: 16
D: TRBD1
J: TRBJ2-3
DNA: TGTGCCAGTAGTAGGGGCCCACAGGGGGGCACAGATACGCAGTATTTT
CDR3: CASSRGPQGGTDTQYF

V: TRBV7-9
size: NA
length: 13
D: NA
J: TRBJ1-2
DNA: TGTGCCAGCACCCCTCGGGGGACGGGAGGCTACACCTTC
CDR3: CASTPRGTGGYTF

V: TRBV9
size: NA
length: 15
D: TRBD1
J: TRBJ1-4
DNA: TGTGCCAGCAGCGTTGGGAACAGGGGGATTGAAAAACTGTTTTTT
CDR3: CASSVGNRGIEKLFF

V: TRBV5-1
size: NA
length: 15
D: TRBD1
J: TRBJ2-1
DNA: TGCGCCAGCAGCCCGGGACAGAGCTCCTACAATGAGCAGTTCTTC
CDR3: CASSPGQSSYNEQFF

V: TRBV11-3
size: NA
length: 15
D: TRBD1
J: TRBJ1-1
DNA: TGTGCCAGCAGCTTAGTCGGGACAGGGGGCACTGAAGCTTTCTTT
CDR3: CASSLVGTGGTEAFF

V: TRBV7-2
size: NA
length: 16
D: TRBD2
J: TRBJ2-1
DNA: TGTGCCAGCAGCCCGACTAGCGGGGGGGGTCGCAATGAGCAGTTCTTC
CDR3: CASSPTSGGGRNEQFF